These T cell receptor beta chains were read from a single sample in a study of blood T cell repertoires in COVID-19. Sequencing used immunoSEQ multiplex PCR; TCRdb keeps in-frame clones, though not all of them. The sample consists of hundreds of thousands of clones, 81% of them appearing once. The sample comprised peripheral blood. The receptors here all came from a woman older than 75 with COVID-19, enrolled during active disease. Each CDR3 is given with its conserved first and last residue. Each record gives: V gene, J gene, CDR3 protein.

>TRBV10-3|TRBJ1-1
CAIATLLNTEAFF
>TRBV19|TRBJ2-1
CASSTGLAEYNEQFF
>TRBV15|TRBJ2-3
CATLGGSFPDTQYF
>TRBV24-1|TRBJ2-1
CATSDDRAEQFF
>TRBV2|TRBJ2-5
CASSGLAGAQYF
>TRBV3-1/TRBV3-2|TRBJ1-6
CASSQEAVSSPLHF
>TRBV27|TRBJ1-6
CASSHRQGDSPLHF
>TRBV28|TRBJ2-1
CASTSGRLEQFF
>TRBV30|TRBJ1-5
CAWNAGVDGPQHF
>TRBV5-4|TRBJ2-2
CASSLGQINTGELFF
>TRBV3-1/TRBV3-2|TRBJ2-1
CASSQTAGGNEQFF
>TRBV11-3|TRBJ2-7
CASSLVEGYEQYF
>TRBV6-5|TRBJ2-1
CASLQGGSYNEQFF
>TRBV19|TRBJ1-5
CASSKALYSNQPQHF
>TRBV5-4|TRBJ2-7
CASSWDRGYEQYF
>TRBV30|TRBJ1-3
CAWVRQGQIGNTIYF
>TRBV25-1|TRBJ1-5
CASSEYKGVDGNQPQHF
>TRBV2|TRBJ1-4
CASSASGQANEKLFF
>TRBV30|TRBJ1-1
CAWSTRGTEAFF
>TRBV18|TRBJ2-1
CASSPRSLKFRDIYNEQFF
>TRBV7-8|TRBJ2-7
CASSPGPGNVHEQYF
>TRBV7-2|TRBJ2-7
CASSPDRLSYEQYF
>TRBV7-2|TRBJ1-2
CASSLTGGESYGYTF
>TRBV6-6|TRBJ2-1
CASSYGGNEQFF
>TRBV28|TRBJ1-6
CASSLREGIISPLHF
>TRBV7-2|TRBJ2-1
CASSLGTSREQFF
>TRBV5-6|TRBJ1-1
CASSYDRVNAFF
>TRBV25-1|TRBJ2-1
CASSEVRSPGGNEQFF
>TRBV5-6|TRBJ1-1
CASSLPPGQEAFF
>TRBV9|TRBJ2-7
CASSVGPLNQGAYEQYF
>TRBV15|TRBJ2-5
CATSYTGGETQYF
>TRBV18|TRBJ1-5
CASSESRDQPQHF
>TRBV7-6|TRBJ1-1
CASSPTGLNTEAFF
>TRBV2|TRBJ1-1
CASSARGRNAEAFF
>TRBV3-1/TRBV3-2|TRBJ1-1
CASSQEGGQRAFF
>TRBV6-5|TRBJ2-1
CASSRDSYNEQFF
>TRBV7-9|TRBJ1-6
CASSRGTVSPLHF
>TRBV5-1|TRBJ1-1
CASSFGILNTEAFF
>TRBV11-2|TRBJ1-1
CASSWSSTPGGEAFF